The present entry profiles one T cell receptor (beta chain) with its context. Other DNA sequences from this sample encode an identical CDR3 as well. CDR3 length: 12 residues. Germline V gene data show CDR1 as LNHDA and CDR2 as SQIVND (reference sequence). V lost 4 bases to trimming and J lost 2 bases, with 3 bases between them. The treatment here: roughly 20 received Ad26.COV2.S at low or high dose, single or two shots; roughly five received placebo; per-sample allocation not given. The samples date from day 63 after the first vaccine or placebo injection. The sample originates from a study of Ad26.COV2.S vaccination and SARS-CoV-2 variants. Assay used: immunoSEQ multiplex PCR; TCRdb lists only in-frame clones, some missing. The repertoire holds about 410,000 clones, approximately 91% seen once, with 1.5% to 2% in the top ten.

This chain uses TRBV19 with TRBJ2-1; D remains ambiguous. This clonotype originated in a person between 18 and 59 years old who received the Ad26.COV2.S COVID-19 vaccine or a placebo. The sequences come from peripheral blood, collected in a trial of Ad26.COV2.S vaccine versus placebo. The CDR3 nucleotides are TGTGCCAGTAGTAATACCTACAATGAGCAGTTCTTC. Translating gives CASSNTYNEQFF.